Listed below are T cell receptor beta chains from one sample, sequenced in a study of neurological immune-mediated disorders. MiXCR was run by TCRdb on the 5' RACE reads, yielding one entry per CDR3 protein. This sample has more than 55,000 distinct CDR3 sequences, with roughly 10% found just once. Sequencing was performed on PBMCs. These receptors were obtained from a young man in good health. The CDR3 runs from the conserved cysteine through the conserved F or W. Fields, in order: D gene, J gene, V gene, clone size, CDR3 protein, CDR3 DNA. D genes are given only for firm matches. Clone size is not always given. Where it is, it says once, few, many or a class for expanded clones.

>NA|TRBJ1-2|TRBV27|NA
CANGSIAGASYGYTF
TGTGCCAACGGTTCAATAGCAGGGGCTAGCTATGGCTACACCTTC
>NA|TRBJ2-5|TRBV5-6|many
CASSLSGLETQYF
TGTGCCAGCAGCTTGTCGGGGCTAGAGACCCAGTACTTC
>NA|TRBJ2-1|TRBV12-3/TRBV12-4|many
CASIGLDNEQFF
TGTGCCAGCATAGGTCTCGACAATGAGCAGTTCTTC
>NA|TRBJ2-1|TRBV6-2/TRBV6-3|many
CASSFYNEQFF
TGTGCCAGCAGCTTTTACAATGAGCAGTTCTTC
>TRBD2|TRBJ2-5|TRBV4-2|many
CASSHLGQREGGETQYF
TGTGCCAGCAGCCACCTGGGCCAGCGGGAGGGCGGGGAGACCCAGTACTTC
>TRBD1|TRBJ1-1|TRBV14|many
CASSHRTGYTEAFF
TGTGCCAGCAGCCATAGGACAGGGTACACTGAAGCTTTCTTT
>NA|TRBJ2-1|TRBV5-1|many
CASRRLGDLNEQFF
TGCGCCAGCCGTCGGCTGGGGGATTTAAATGAGCAGTTCTTC
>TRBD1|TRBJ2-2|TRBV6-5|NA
CASSLGTGGAAGELFF
TGTGCCAGCAGTTTGGGGACAGGGGGCGCGGCCGGGGAGCTGTTTTTT
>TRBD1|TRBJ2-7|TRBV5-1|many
CASSLGSGGAYEQYF
TGCGCCAGCAGCTTGGGGTCAGGGGGAGCCTACGAGCAGTACTTC
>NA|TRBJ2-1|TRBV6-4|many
CASSDSSRQEYNEQFF
TGTGCCAGCAGTGACTCGAGTCGGCAGGAGTACAATGAGCAGTTCTTC
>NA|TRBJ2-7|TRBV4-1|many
CASSQERARVYEQYF
TGCGCCAGCAGCCAAGAACGTGCCAGGGTCTACGAGCAGTACTTC
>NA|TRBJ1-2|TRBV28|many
CASTPGVGYTF
TGTGCCAGCACCCCGGGGGTCGGCTACACCTTC
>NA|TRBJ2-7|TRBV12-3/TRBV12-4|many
CASTSGVGQAYEQYF
TGTGCCAGCACCTCGGGGGTTGGTCAAGCCTACGAGCAGTACTTC
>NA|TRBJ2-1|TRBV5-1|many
CASTLQDYNEQFF
TGCGCCAGCACCCTCCAGGACTACAATGAGCAGTTCTTC
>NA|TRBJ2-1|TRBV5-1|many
CASSLGLYNEQFF
TGCGCCAGCAGCTTGGGACTCTACAATGAGCAGTTCTTC
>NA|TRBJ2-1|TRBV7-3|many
CASSPIAIGNEQFF
TGTGCCAGCAGCCCCATCGCCATAGGGAATGAGCAGTTCTTC
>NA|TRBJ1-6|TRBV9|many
CASSVNPNNSPLHF
TGTGCCAGCAGCGTCAATCCGAATAATTCACCCCTCCACTTT
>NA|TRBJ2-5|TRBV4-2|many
CASSQSGKGSSRGETQYF
TGTGCCAGCAGCCAGAGCGGCAAGGGCTCGAGCCGAGGGGAGACCCAGTACTTC
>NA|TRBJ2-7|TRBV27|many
CASSFQGRVTVYEQYF
TGTGCCAGCAGTTTCCAAGGACGGGTAACAGTCTACGAGCAGTACTTC
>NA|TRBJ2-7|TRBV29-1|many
CSVEEDTNYEQYF
TGCAGCGTTGAGGAGGACACGAATTACGAGCAGTACTTC
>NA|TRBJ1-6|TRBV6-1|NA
CASSEWQGQNSPLHF
TGTGCCAGCAGTGAATGGCAGGGCCAAAATTCACCCCTCCACTTT
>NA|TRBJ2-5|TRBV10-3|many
CAISDPDGFGETQYF
TGTGCCATCAGTGATCCGGACGGGTTTGGGGAGACCCAGTACTTC
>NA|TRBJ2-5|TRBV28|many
CASSNFQQETQYF
TGTGCCAGCAGTAATTTTCAGCAAGAGACCCAGTACTTC